A selection of T cell receptor beta chains follows, all from one sample in a study of T-cell memory formation after mild COVID-19. TCRdb reprocessed the 5' RACE reads via MiXCR and lists one record per CDR3 protein. The table records about 240,000 distinct CDR3 sequences, over 8.5% of them present only once. The sample consisted of PBMCs or a T cell subset sorted from them (not recorded which). The receptors were gathered from a man aged 18-30 years who had mild COVID-19 (a few samples of this study predate the infection). Cell type and time point are not known. Both conserved end residues are part of each CDR3. The D gene is left open where the match is weak. Clone sizes are given selectively: once, few, many, or a class where the clone is expanded.

v_gene: TRBV6-5; d_gene: NA; abundance: NA; len: 14; j_gene: TRBJ2-3; CDR3nt: TGTGCCAGCAGTTACTCGACTAGGACAGATACGCAGTATTTT; CDR3aa: CASSYSTRTDTQYF
v_gene: TRBV5-1; d_gene: TRBD1; abundance: few; len: 13; j_gene: TRBJ1-1; CDR3nt: TGCGCCAGCTGGGGACAGGTGAACACTGAAGCTTTCTTT; CDR3aa: CASWGQVNTEAFF
v_gene: TRBV7-9; d_gene: NA; abundance: few; len: 17; j_gene: TRBJ1-4; CDR3nt: TGTGCCAGCAGCTTACCTCTCCCGACGGCAACTAATGAAAAACTGTTTTTT; CDR3aa: CASSLPLPTATNEKLFF
v_gene: TRBV6-6; d_gene: NA; abundance: NA; len: 12; j_gene: TRBJ1-4; CDR3nt: TGTGCCGGGGGCGGATTAAATGAAAAACTGTTTTTT; CDR3aa: CAGGGLNEKLFF
v_gene: TRBV7-8; d_gene: NA; abundance: few; len: 13; j_gene: TRBJ1-6; CDR3nt: TGTGCCAGCAGCCAGACGGAGAATTCACCCCTCCACTTT; CDR3aa: CASSQTENSPLHF
v_gene: TRBV28; d_gene: NA; abundance: few; len: 12; j_gene: TRBJ1-2; CDR3nt: TGTGCCAGCACCCTCTGGGGGTCCGGCTACACCTTC; CDR3aa: CASTLWGSGYTF
v_gene: TRBV12-3/TRBV12-4; d_gene: NA; abundance: many; len: 15; j_gene: TRBJ2-4; CDR3nt: TGTGCCAGCAGTTTGCGGCCAGGGTCGGTTGGCATTCAGTACTTC; CDR3aa: CASSLRPGSVGIQYF
v_gene: TRBV9; d_gene: NA; abundance: once; len: 15; j_gene: TRBJ1-2; CDR3nt: TGTGCCAGCAGCGTACGCCGGGACACCAACTATGGCTACACCTTC; CDR3aa: CASSVRRDTNYGYTF
v_gene: TRBV5-1; d_gene: NA; abundance: few; len: 16; j_gene: TRBJ2-1; CDR3nt: TGCGCCAGCAGCTTGGGGGCCCAACTAGGGGTGAATGAGCAGTTCTTC; CDR3aa: CASSLGAQLGVNEQFF
v_gene: TRBV12-3/TRBV12-4; d_gene: NA; abundance: many; len: 13; j_gene: TRBJ1-3; CDR3nt: TGTGCCAGCAGCGAAGGACAGAGAAACACCATATATTTT; CDR3aa: CASSEGQRNTIYF
v_gene: TRBV7-9; d_gene: NA; abundance: NA; len: 18; j_gene: TRBJ1-3; CDR3nt: TGTGCCAGCAGCAATCCACGGCAGGGCCCAATCTCTGGAAACACCATATATTTT; CDR3aa: CASSNPRQGPISGNTIYF
v_gene: TRBV5-1; d_gene: TRBD1; abundance: NA; len: 16; j_gene: TRBJ1-1; CDR3nt: TGCGCCAGCAGCGTAATCCCACAGGGGGCTGACACTGAAGCTTTCTTT; CDR3aa: CASSVIPQGADTEAFF
v_gene: TRBV20-1; d_gene: TRBD2; abundance: NA; len: 16; j_gene: TRBJ2-5; CDR3nt: TGCAGTGCTAGAGAGACTAGCGGGGGCCTTCAAGAGACCCAGTACTTC; CDR3aa: CSARETSGGLQETQYF
v_gene: TRBV7-3; d_gene: TRBD1; abundance: NA; len: 13; j_gene: TRBJ1-2; CDR3nt: TGTGCCAGCAGCTTTGACAGGGGTAATGGCTACACCTTC; CDR3aa: CASSFDRGNGYTF
v_gene: TRBV5-1; d_gene: TRBD2; abundance: NA; len: 17; j_gene: TRBJ2-3; CDR3nt: TGCGCCAGCAGCCGAAACCCTAGCGGGGGGGAGACAGATACGCAGTATTTT; CDR3aa: CASSRNPSGGETDTQYF
v_gene: TRBV7-7; d_gene: TRBD1; abundance: many; len: 15; j_gene: TRBJ2-3; CDR3nt: TGTGCCAGCAGCCCGACAGGGTTCAGCACAGATACGCAGTATTTT; CDR3aa: CASSPTGFSTDTQYF
v_gene: TRBV5-5; d_gene: TRBD2; abundance: NA; len: 16; j_gene: TRBJ2-1; CDR3nt: TGTGCCAGCAGCTTGGAGAGCGGGGGGAAGTACAATGAGCAGTTCTTC; CDR3aa: CASSLESGGKYNEQFF
v_gene: TRBV20-1; d_gene: NA; abundance: few; len: 13; j_gene: TRBJ1-1; CDR3nt: TGCAGTGCTAGAACGCGGATGAACACTGAAGCTTTCTTT; CDR3aa: CSARTRMNTEAFF
v_gene: TRBV24-1; d_gene: NA; abundance: NA; len: 12; j_gene: TRBJ1-5; CDR3nt: TGTGCCACCAGAGGGGAGAATCAGCCCCAGCATTTT; CDR3aa: CATRGENQPQHF
v_gene: TRBV7-9; d_gene: NA; abundance: few; len: 16; j_gene: TRBJ2-1; CDR3nt: TGTGCCAGCAGCTTAGCGCTAGGAGGAGCGCGGAATGAGCAGTTCTTC; CDR3aa: CASSLALGGARNEQFF
v_gene: TRBV3-1; d_gene: TRBD2; abundance: few; len: 16; j_gene: TRBJ2-2; CDR3nt: TGTGCCAGCAGGGCCCTAGCGGGGGCGAACACCGGGGAGCTGTTTTTT; CDR3aa: CASRALAGANTGELFF
v_gene: TRBV24-1; d_gene: TRBD2; abundance: many; len: 20; j_gene: TRBJ2-2; CDR3nt: TGTGCCACCAGTGATTTACCGGGACTAGCGGGTGTAACAACGGGCGGGGAGCTGTTTTTT; CDR3aa: CATSDLPGLAGVTTGGELFF
v_gene: TRBV27; d_gene: NA; abundance: NA; len: 12; j_gene: TRBJ1-5; CDR3nt: TGTGCCAGCAGCGGGACAAACCAGCCCCAGCATTTT; CDR3aa: CASSGTNQPQHF
v_gene: TRBV18; d_gene: NA; abundance: NA; len: 15; j_gene: TRBJ2-1; CDR3nt: TGTGCCAGCTCCCCCGCCGTCGGATACAACAATGAGCAGTTCTTC; CDR3aa: CASSPAVGYNNEQFF
v_gene: TRBV12-3/TRBV12-4; d_gene: TRBD1; abundance: NA; len: 15; j_gene: TRBJ2-5; CDR3nt: TGTGCCAGCAGTTTACTTGGGACAGTCCAAGAGACCCAGTACTTC; CDR3aa: CASSLLGTVQETQYF
v_gene: TRBV6-5; d_gene: NA; abundance: many; len: 15; j_gene: TRBJ1-2; CDR3nt: TGTGCCAGCAGTTACGGTATGGGGGCCAGCTATGGCTACACCTTC; CDR3aa: CASSYGMGASYGYTF
v_gene: TRBV12-3/TRBV12-4; d_gene: TRBD2; abundance: many; len: 14; j_gene: TRBJ2-1; CDR3nt: TGTGCCAGCAGACTAGCGGGGGGGCCAAATGAGCAGTTCTTC; CDR3aa: CASRLAGGPNEQFF
v_gene: TRBV11-2; d_gene: NA; abundance: few; len: 15; j_gene: TRBJ1-2; CDR3nt: TGTGCCAGCAGCTTGGGGGCAGGGGCGTACTATGGCTACACCTTC; CDR3aa: CASSLGAGAYYGYTF
v_gene: TRBV7-9; d_gene: NA; abundance: NA; len: 12; j_gene: TRBJ2-3; CDR3nt: TGTGCCAGCAGCAGGGAGCTCGATACGCAGTATTTT; CDR3aa: CASSRELDTQYF
v_gene: TRBV25-1; d_gene: NA; abundance: few; len: 15; j_gene: TRBJ1-1; CDR3nt: TGTGCCAGCAGTGAATTTCAGGGGATGAACACTGAAGCTTTCTTT; CDR3aa: CASSEFQGMNTEAFF
v_gene: TRBV7-3; d_gene: NA; abundance: NA; len: 14; j_gene: TRBJ2-1; CDR3nt: TGTGCCAGCAGCTTAAGCGGGGCCTACAATGAGCAGTTCTTC; CDR3aa: CASSLSGAYNEQFF
v_gene: TRBV20-1; d_gene: NA; abundance: few; len: 16; j_gene: TRBJ2-7; CDR3nt: TGCAGTGCTAGAGATCTACGGGGGCCGGGCCCCTACGAGCAGTACTTC; CDR3aa: CSARDLRGPGPYEQYF
v_gene: TRBV5-1; d_gene: NA; abundance: few; len: 16; j_gene: TRBJ1-6; CDR3nt: TGCGCCAGCAGTAAGAGAGGGGGGGACTCTAATTCACCCCTCCACTTT; CDR3aa: CASSKRGGDSNSPLHF
v_gene: TRBV12-3/TRBV12-4; d_gene: NA; abundance: few; len: 16; j_gene: TRBJ2-6; CDR3nt: TGTGCCAGCAGTCCTGACATCGGCTCTGGGGCCAACGTCCTGACTTTC; CDR3aa: CASSPDIGSGANVLTF
v_gene: TRBV5-6; d_gene: NA; abundance: many; len: 13; j_gene: TRBJ2-7; CDR3nt: TGTGCCAGCAACTCGGACAGCTCCTACGAGCAGTACTTC; CDR3aa: CASNSDSSYEQYF
v_gene: TRBV29-1; d_gene: NA; abundance: NA; len: 13; j_gene: TRBJ1-2; CDR3nt: TGCAGCGTCCGTCCGAGAGGGAACTATGGCTACACCTTC; CDR3aa: CSVRPRGNYGYTF
v_gene: TRBV7-2; d_gene: NA; abundance: NA; len: 14; j_gene: TRBJ1-2; CDR3nt: TGTGCCAGCAGCTCAGTCATCGGGACACATGGCTACACCTTC; CDR3aa: CASSSVIGTHGYTF
v_gene: TRBV7-2; d_gene: NA; abundance: NA; len: 16; j_gene: TRBJ2-2; CDR3nt: TGTGCCAGCAGCTTATTCCGGACCTCGGGCACCGGGGAGCTGTTTTTT; CDR3aa: CASSLFRTSGTGELFF
v_gene: TRBV12-3/TRBV12-4; d_gene: NA; abundance: NA; len: 15; j_gene: TRBJ2-1; CDR3nt: TGTGCCAGCAGTTCGGACAGAGTCTCCTACAATGAGCAGTTCTTC; CDR3aa: CASSSDRVSYNEQFF
v_gene: TRBV5-1; d_gene: NA; abundance: few; len: 16; j_gene: TRBJ2-1; CDR3nt: TGCGCCAGCAGCTTGGTCTACCCTAGCTCCTACAATGAGCAGTTCTTC; CDR3aa: CASSLVYPSSYNEQFF
v_gene: TRBV5-1; d_gene: NA; abundance: NA; len: 15; j_gene: TRBJ2-2; CDR3nt: TGCGCCAGCAGCTGGGGGGCCAGGAACACCGGGGAGCTGTTTTTT; CDR3aa: CASSWGARNTGELFF
v_gene: TRBV20-1; d_gene: NA; abundance: few; len: 13; j_gene: TRBJ2-5; CDR3nt: TGCAGTGTCCCCCCCGCGCGGGAAGAGACCCAGTACTTC; CDR3aa: CSVPPAREETQYF
v_gene: TRBV11-2; d_gene: NA; abundance: few; len: 16; j_gene: TRBJ1-6; CDR3nt: TGTGCCAGCAGCCCCACGAGGGCAGGGACTGGCTCACCCCTCCACTTT; CDR3aa: CASSPTRAGTGSPLHF
v_gene: TRBV7-9; d_gene: NA; abundance: many; len: 14; j_gene: TRBJ2-3; CDR3nt: TGTGCCAGCAGCCTGGGTCTCAACACAGATACGCAGTATTTT; CDR3aa: CASSLGLNTDTQYF
v_gene: TRBV5-1; d_gene: TRBD1; abundance: many; len: 15; j_gene: TRBJ2-1; CDR3nt: TGCGCCAGCAGCCTAGGACAGGGGGTTGGTAATGAGCAGTTCTTC; CDR3aa: CASSLGQGVGNEQFF
v_gene: TRBV10-3; d_gene: TRBD1; abundance: NA; len: 15; j_gene: TRBJ1-1; CDR3nt: TGTGCCATTAGGGACAGGCAGGGGATGAACACTGAAGCTTTCTTT; CDR3aa: CAIRDRQGMNTEAFF
v_gene: TRBV7-2; d_gene: NA; abundance: few; len: 15; j_gene: TRBJ1-2; CDR3nt: TGTGCCAGCAGCTCGACGATTTATCGGCTTTATGGCTACACCTTC; CDR3aa: CASSSTIYRLYGYTF
v_gene: TRBV7-9; d_gene: NA; abundance: few; len: 12; j_gene: TRBJ2-1; CDR3nt: TGTGCCAGCAGCTTACTTGTCTATGAGCAGTTCTTC; CDR3aa: CASSLLVYEQFF
v_gene: TRBV12-3/TRBV12-4; d_gene: NA; abundance: many; len: 11; j_gene: TRBJ1-1; CDR3nt: TGTGCCAGCAGGACAAACACTGAAGCTTTCTTT; CDR3aa: CASRTNTEAFF
v_gene: TRBV12-3/TRBV12-4; d_gene: NA; abundance: few; len: 12; j_gene: TRBJ1-1; CDR3nt: TGTGCCAGCAGTTTAGATCTGAGCCGAGCTTTCTTT; CDR3aa: CASSLDLSRAFF
v_gene: TRBV7-9; d_gene: TRBD1; abundance: NA; len: 17; j_gene: TRBJ1-1; CDR3nt: TGTGCCAGCAGGCCTCCCTTAAGGACAGGGCCCAACACTGAAGCTTTCTTT; CDR3aa: CASRPPLRTGPNTEAFF
v_gene: TRBV6-6; d_gene: NA; abundance: few; len: 15; j_gene: TRBJ1-5; CDR3nt: TGTGCCAGCAGTTTGCCCTCGGGACAACATCAGCCCCAGCATTTT; CDR3aa: CASSLPSGQHQPQHF
v_gene: TRBV12-3/TRBV12-4; d_gene: NA; abundance: few; len: 14; j_gene: TRBJ1-1; CDR3nt: TGTGCCAGCAGTACCCGGGGGCGTAACACTGAAGCTTTCTTT; CDR3aa: CASSTRGRNTEAFF
v_gene: TRBV12-3/TRBV12-4; d_gene: NA; abundance: many; len: 14; j_gene: TRBJ1-4; CDR3nt: TGTGCCAGCAGTTTCCGGCAGGGTAGCGAAAAACTGTTTTTT; CDR3aa: CASSFRQGSEKLFF
v_gene: TRBV7-3; d_gene: NA; abundance: NA; len: 15; j_gene: TRBJ1-1; CDR3nt: TGTGCCAGCAGCTTAGTAGGACGGGGGGAGGCTGAAGCTTTCTTT; CDR3aa: CASSLVGRGEAEAFF
v_gene: TRBV7-9; d_gene: NA; abundance: NA; len: 12; j_gene: TRBJ1-2; CDR3nt: TGTGCCAGCAGCTTAGGTAAAGCAGGCTACACCTTC; CDR3aa: CASSLGKAGYTF
v_gene: TRBV6-6; d_gene: TRBD1; abundance: NA; len: 15; j_gene: TRBJ1-6; CDR3nt: TGTGCCAGCAGTTCGCGACAGGGGGCAAATTCACCCCTCCACTTT; CDR3aa: CASSSRQGANSPLHF